These T cell receptor beta chains were read from a single sample in a study of T cell responses to AZD1222 COVID-19 vaccine. The protocol was immunoSEQ multiplex PCR, while the TCRdb copy is restricted to in-frame clones and leaves out a portion. The data contain roughly 180,000 clones, 94% of them singletons. Sequences were derived from peripheral blood, sampled on day 0 of AZD1222 vaccination. The receptors derive from an adult in good health. CDR3s include the opening cysteine and the closing phenylalanine or tryptophan. A D gene is named only where the DNA matches it firmly. Only some rows state a clone size, as once, few, many or a class for expanded clones.

v_call,j_call,d_call,clone_size,cdr3_aa,cdr3_nt
TRBV4-2,TRBJ2-1,.,.,CASSQDAGADNEQFF,TGTGCCAGCAGCCAGGACGCTGGGGCAGACAATGAGCAGTTCTTC
TRBV15,TRBJ1-3,.,.,CATSRDRVLSGNTIYF,TGTGCCACCAGCAGAGATCGGGTCCTCTCTGGAAACACCATATATTTT
TRBV9,TRBJ1-1,.,few,CASSVGGDTEAFF,TGTGCCAGCAGCGTAGGGGGGGACACTGAAGCTTTCTTT
TRBV6-6,TRBJ2-7,.,.,CASNLLGEGHEQYF,TGTGCCAGCAACCTCCTGGGAGAGGGCCACGAGCAGTACTTC
TRBV3-1/TRBV3-2,TRBJ1-2,.,.,CASSQGGKAYGYTF,TGTGCCAGCAGCCAAGGGGGCAAGGCTTATGGCTACACCTTC
TRBV7-6,TRBJ2-7,.,.,CASSLMVGAVSYEQYF,TGTGCCAGCAGCTTAATGGTCGGGGCCGTCTCCTACGAGCAGTACTTC
TRBV9,TRBJ2-2,.,.,CASSVGSLSYTGELFF,TGTGCCAGCAGCGTAGGCTCCCTATCCTACACCGGGGAGCTGTTTTTT
TRBV3-1/TRBV3-2,TRBJ1-5,.,.,CASSQGRGQPQHF,TGTGCCAGCAGCCAAGGTAGGGGCCAGCCCCAGCATTTT
TRBV28,TRBJ2-1,TRBD2,.,CASSPPGLVQNEQFF,TGTGCCAGCAGTCCTCCGGGACTAGTGCAGAATGAGCAGTTCTTC
TRBV7-9,TRBJ2-1,.,once,CASSHWRDNEQFF,TGTGCCAGCAGCCACTGGAGGGACAATGAGCAGTTCTTC
TRBV27,TRBJ1-3,.,.,CASSPRGAGNTIYF,TGTGCCAGCAGTCCCCGGGGAGCTGGAAACACCATATATTTT
TRBV7-9,TRBJ2-1,.,few,CASSLRADSSYNEQFF,TGTGCCAGCAGCTTACGCGCGGACTCGTCTTACAATGAGCAGTTCTTC
TRBV19,TRBJ2-7,.,.,CASSIGLSGEQYF,TGTGCCAGTAGTATAGGACTATCCGGCGAGCAGTACTTC
TRBV6-5,TRBJ1-6,.,.,CASTGSYNSPLHF,TGTGCCAGCACAGGCTCCTATAATTCACCCCTCCACTTT
TRBV6-6,TRBJ2-7,TRBD1,.,CATQDPGQAYEQYF,TGTGCCACTCAGGATCCGGGACAGGCCTACGAGCAGTACTTC
TRBV4-1,TRBJ2-1,TRBD2,.,CASSRTTSNRVNEQFF,TGCGCCAGCAGCCGAACGACTAGCAACCGGGTCAATGAGCAGTTCTTC
TRBV5-6,TRBJ1-3,.,few,CASSFRSGRHSGNTIYF,TGTGCCAGCAGCTTTCGTTCGGGACGGCACTCTGGAAACACCATATATTTT
TRBV7-9,TRBJ1-5,.,.,CASSSTNINQPQHF,TGTGCCAGCAGCTCGACAAATATCAATCAGCCCCAGCATTTT
TRBV2,TRBJ1-4,.,once,CASSPSATNEKLFF,TGTGCCAGCAGTCCGTCTGCAACTAATGAAAAACTGTTTTTT
TRBV27,TRBJ1-5,TRBD1,.,CASSLSGTGNNQPQHF,TGTGCCAGCAGTTTATCGGGGACAGGGAACAATCAGCCCCAGCATTTT
TRBV9,TRBJ2-7,.,.,CASTEGLFYEQYF,TGTGCCAGCACTGAGGGCCTTTTTTACGAGCAGTACTTC
TRBV19,TRBJ1-5,.,.,CASSIGQNQPQHF,TGTGCCAGTAGTATAGGACAGAATCAGCCCCAGCATTTT
TRBV19,TRBJ2-5,.,.,CASSIQVWETQYF,TGTGCCAGTAGTATTCAGGTTTGGGAGACCCAGTACTTC
TRBV5-1,TRBJ1-4,TRBD1,.,CASSRDRANEKLFF,TGCGCCAGCAGCCGGGACAGGGCTAATGAAAAACTGTTTTTT
TRBV3-1/TRBV3-2,TRBJ2-7,.,.,CASSQDLASPSYEQYF,TGTGCCAGCAGCCAAGACCTAGCGTCCCCTTCCTACGAGCAGTACTTC
TRBV28,TRBJ1-3,.,.,CASSGGHRAGNTIYF,TGTGCCAGCAGTGGGGGGCACAGGGCGGGAAACACCATATATTTT
TRBV5-5,TRBJ2-7,.,.,CASSFGGNSYEQYF,TGTGCCAGCAGCTTTGGGGGAAACTCCTACGAGCAGTACTTC
TRBV28,TRBJ2-3,TRBD2,once,CASTPPQSGRGYTQYF,TGTGCCAGCACCCCCCCCCAAAGCGGGAGAGGATATACGCAGTATTTT
TRBV6-1,TRBJ2-2,.,.,CASSEVGNGELFF,TGTGCCAGCAGTGAAGTTGGTAACGGGGAGCTGTTTTTT
TRBV18,TRBJ1-2,.,.,CASSPGRQPYGYTF,TGTGCCAGCTCACCGGGGCGACAACCCTATGGCTACACCTTC
TRBV4-2,TRBJ2-5,TRBD1,.,CASSPGQVGETQYF,TGTGCCAGCAGCCCCGGACAGGTCGGGGAGACCCAGTACTTC
TRBV4-1,TRBJ1-2,.,once,CASSQPLSISRDGYTF,TGCGCCAGCAGCCAACCTCTGAGTATTTCGAGAGATGGCTACACCTTC
TRBV28,TRBJ2-7,.,.,CASATPVPYEQYF,TGTGCCAGCGCTACGCCAGTCCCTTACGAGCAGTACTTC
TRBV9,TRBJ2-1,.,.,CASSPITPSDYNEQFF,TGTGCCAGCAGCCCAATCACTCCCTCGGATTACAATGAGCAGTTCTTC
TRBV27,TRBJ2-7,.,.,CASSQGLTSYEQYF,TGTGCCAGCAGCCAGGGACTTACATCCTACGAGCAGTACTTC
TRBV5-4,TRBJ2-2,TRBD2,.,CASSLVLADTGELFF,TGTGCCAGCAGCTTGGTCCTAGCGGACACCGGGGAGCTGTTTTTT
TRBV11-3,TRBJ2-7,.,.,CASSFIYYEQYF,TGTGCCAGCAGCTTCATCTACTACGAGCAGTACTTC
TRBV3-1/TRBV3-2,TRBJ1-4,.,.,CASSQVAGSLGLFF,TGTGCCAGCAGCCAAGTTGCAGGGTCTCTTGGACTGTTTTTT
TRBV3-1/TRBV3-2,TRBJ1-2,TRBD1,.,CASSQAAGGSSGYTF,TGTGCCAGCAGCCAAGCGGCAGGGGGCAGTAGTGGCTACACCTTC
TRBV18,TRBJ1-2,.,.,CASSPGAGGYGYTF,TGTGCCAGCTCACCAGGGGCCGGCGGCTATGGCTACACCTTC
TRBV6-1,TRBJ1-5,.,.,CASSAADRVKNQPQHF,TGTGCCAGCAGTGCGGCGGACAGAGTGAAGAATCAGCCCCAGCATTTT
TRBV10-2,TRBJ1-2,.,.,CASSVLGDNYGYTF,TGCGCCAGCAGTGTTTTAGGGGACAACTATGGCTACACCTTC
TRBV5-8,TRBJ2-7,.,.,CASSFEQGSYEQYF,TGTGCCAGCAGCTTCGAACAGGGATCCTACGAGCAGTACTTC